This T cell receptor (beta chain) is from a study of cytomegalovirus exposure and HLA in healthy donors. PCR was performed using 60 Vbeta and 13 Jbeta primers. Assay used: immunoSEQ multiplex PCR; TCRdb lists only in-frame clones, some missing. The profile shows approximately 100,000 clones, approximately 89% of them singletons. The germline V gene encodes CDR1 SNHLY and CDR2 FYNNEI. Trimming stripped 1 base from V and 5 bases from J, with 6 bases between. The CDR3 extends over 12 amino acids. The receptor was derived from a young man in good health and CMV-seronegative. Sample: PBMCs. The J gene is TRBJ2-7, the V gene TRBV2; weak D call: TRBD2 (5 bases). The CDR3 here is CASSEGGNEQYF. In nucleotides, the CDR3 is TGTGCCAGCAGTGAAGGAGGGAACGAGCAGTACTTC.